This T cell receptor beta chain was identified during a study of blood T cell repertoires in COVID-19. On the study more broadly: Samples of COVID-19 (acute and convalescent) were obtained from the United States, Italy and Spain.

Trimming left V 4 bases short and J 5 bases short, with 8 bases between. Germline V gives CDR1 SGHAT, CDR2 FQDESV (reference sequence). The CDR3 has 13 amino acids. Original analysis: Reference gene primer amplification yielded estimated nucleated cell counts. Repertoires were generated with immunoSEQ multiplex PCR, while TCRdb's copy carries only in-frame clones and drops some. Clone size and V and J calls were adopted from that table, with D and trimming inferred from the DNA. The sample has 70,000 or so clones; 91% are singletons. This rearrangement joins TRBV11-1 to TRBJ1-4, with D unresolved. This clonotype originated in a human donor in a cohort sampled during active COVID-19. Sequenced material: peripheral blood. This CDR3 is CASSSAANEKLFF. The CDR3 DNA is TGTGCCAGCAGCTCTGCAGCGAATGAAAAACTGTTTTTT.